These T cell receptor beta chains were read from a single sample in a study of CD8 T cells in ankylosing spondylitis. TCRdb re-called the 5' RACE reads with MiXCR, one entry per CDR3 protein. The table has 700,000 to 1,000,000 distinct CDR3 sequences, over 9.5% seen once. The sequencing input was blood, either unsorted or a sorted T cell fraction (not recorded which). These receptors were obtained from a male donor with ankylosing spondylitis. Each CDR3 is given with its conserved first and last residue. D genes are given only for firm matches. Clone size is given for some rows only: seen once, a few or many times, or a class if the clone is expanded.

>-|TRBJ1-3|-|TRBV20-1
CSARNPVGASSGNTIYF
TGCAGTGCTAGAAATCCTGTGGGGGCCAGCTCTGGAAACACCATATATTTT
>-|TRBJ1-1|-|TRBV5-1
CASSLIGGEGGTEAFF
TGCGCCAGCAGCTTGATAGGGGGTGAGGGTGGCACTGAAGCTTTCTTT
>few|TRBJ2-7|-|TRBV20-1
CSARSMGRTYEQYF
TGCAGTGCTAGATCGATGGGGAGGACGTACGAGCAGTACTTC
>many|TRBJ1-4|TRBD1|TRBV5-1
CASSWGQGDEKLFF
TGCGCCAGCAGCTGGGGACAGGGGGATGAAAAACTGTTTTTT
>-|TRBJ1-5|-|TRBV20-1
CSVTGYSNQPQHF
TGCAGTGTCACAGGGTATAGCAATCAGCCCCAGCATTTT
>few|TRBJ2-7|TRBD1|TRBV10-2
CASSESPDRGLTYEQYF
TGCGCCAGCAGTGAGTCACCGGACAGGGGGCTAACCTACGAGCAGTACTTC
>-|TRBJ2-7|TRBD1|TRBV6-6
CATRQGRYEQYF
TGTGCCACCCGACAGGGCAGGTACGAGCAGTACTTC
>few|TRBJ2-7|-|TRBV5-6
CASSLVFGGSEQYF
TGTGCCAGCAGCTTGGTTTTCGGAGGCAGCGAGCAGTACTTC
>-|TRBJ2-3|-|TRBV20-1
CSVRGVLSTDTQYF
TGCAGCGTCCGAGGGGTTCTTAGCACAGATACGCAGTATTTT
>-|TRBJ1-1|TRBD1|TRBV6-2/TRBV6-3
CASSYPFGQGQLRGTEAFF
TGTGCCAGCAGTTACCCTTTCGGACAGGGCCAGCTGCGTGGCACTGAAGCTTTCTTT
>few|TRBJ1-2|-|TRBV20-1
CSAHPTGDYGYTF
TGCAGTGCTCACCCTACCGGGGACTATGGCTACACCTTC
>few|TRBJ2-1|-|TRBV24-1
CATRANNEQFF
TGTGCCACCAGGGCGAACAATGAGCAGTTCTTC
>few|TRBJ2-2|TRBD2|TRBV4-2
CASSRGGREVTGELFF
TGTGCCAGCAGCCGAGGCGGGCGGGAGGTAACCGGGGAGCTGTTTTTT
>few|TRBJ1-2|TRBD1|TRBV7-2
CASSLAGTEGGYTF
TGTGCCAGCAGCTTAGCCGGGACAGAGGGCGGCTACACCTTC
>few|TRBJ2-1|TRBD2|TRBV28
CASRSALAVSYNEQFF
TGTGCCAGCAGGTCGGCACTAGCGGTCTCCTACAATGAGCAGTTCTTC
>few|TRBJ2-3|-|TRBV7-2
CASSLQVLTTPDTQYF
TGTGCCAGCAGCTTACAGGTCTTAACCACACCAGATACGCAGTATTTT
>-|TRBJ1-1|-|TRBV2
CASSEQARAFF
TGTGCCAGCAGTGAACAGGCTCGCGCTTTCTTT
>few|TRBJ2-3|-|TRBV20-1
CSSRDRADTQYF
TGCAGTTCCCGGGACCGGGCAGATACGCAGTATTTT
>few|TRBJ1-6|-|TRBV6-1
CASSEFVGVGSPLHF
TGTGCCAGCAGTGAATTTGTGGGCGTGGGTTCACCCCTCCACTTT
>many|TRBJ1-5|-|TRBV10-3
CAISAPNQPQHF
TGTGCCATCTCCGCCCCCAATCAGCCCCAGCATTTT
>-|TRBJ2-7|-|TRBV7-2
CASSLWSSYEQYF
TGTGCCAGCAGCTTATGGTCTTCTTACGAGCAGTACTTC
>many|TRBJ1-2|-|TRBV12-5
CASGLVPLGQGYYGYTF
TGTGCTAGTGGTTTGGTACCCCTCGGGCAGGGTTATTATGGCTACACCTTC
>-|TRBJ2-5|-|TRBV5-6
CASSFRADNQETQYF
TGTGCCAGCAGCTTCCGCGCAGATAATCAAGAGACCCAGTACTTC
>-|TRBJ2-7|-|TRBV7-2
CASSFQEPWREQYF
TGTGCCAGCAGCTTCCAGGAACCCTGGCGCGAGCAGTACTTC
>many|TRBJ2-1|TRBD2|TRBV20-1
CSARDRLREGLEQFF
TGCAGTGCTAGAGATCGGCTGCGGGAGGGCCTTGAGCAGTTCTTC
>many|TRBJ1-1|TRBD1|TRBV4-1
CASSRGQVWDTEAFF
TGCGCCAGCAGCCGGGGACAGGTCTGGGACACTGAAGCTTTCTTT
>few|TRBJ2-7|TRBD1|TRBV27
CASSLFPARDRATYEQYF
TGTGCCAGCAGTTTATTCCCCGCGCGTGACAGGGCCACCTACGAGCAGTACTTC
>few|TRBJ2-1|-|TRBV4-1
CASSPSETRGGEQFF
TGCGCCAGCAGCCCCAGCGAAACGAGGGGCGGGGAGCAGTTCTTC